What follows is one TCR beta chain and its context. These data come from a study of blood T cell repertoires in COVID-19. Study-wide context: PBMCs, B-cell-depleted T cells, or T cells were the source of the cDNA or gDNA that made up the material.

The CDR3 has 13 residues. The J segment lost 8 bases and the V segment lost 4 bases, leaving 4 bases of the junction unmatched. CDR1 and CDR2 (germline): SGHRS, YFSETQ. In the original workflow: Using reference gene primer amplification, nucleated cell counts were estimated. Profiling relied on immunoSEQ multiplex PCR, and the TCRdb table lists in-frame clones only, not all of them. That table is the source of V, J and clone size, and D and trimming were worked out from the DNA. The sample has over 85,000 clones; about nine tenths are singletons. The sequenced sample consisted of peripheral blood. V is TRBV5-1 and J is TRBJ1-2; 11 bases align to TRBD1. This clonotype was sampled from an elderly woman with acute or convalescent COVID-19. The CDR3: CASSMDRGLGYTF. The CDR3 DNA reads TGCGCCAGCAGCATGGACAGGGGGCTAGGCTACACCTTC.